The 28 T cell receptor beta chains reported below all come from one sample, sequenced in a study of cytomegalovirus exposure and HLA in healthy donors. The study ran its PCR with 60 Vbeta and 13 Jbeta primers. Libraries were prepared by immunoSEQ multiplex PCR; TCRdb keeps only in-frame clonotypes and omits some of them. The sample has over 150,000 clones; approximately 80% are singletons. Sequenced: PBMCs. All receptors come from a woman aged 25 to 39 in good health and CMV-seronegative.

The chain uses TRBV5-1 and TRBJ1-2; 10 nucleotides line up with TRBD1. From germline, CDR1 is SGHRS and CDR2 YFSETQ. This CDR3 has 14 residues. Trimming removed 4 bases from V and 5 bases from J; junction bases left unmatched: 5. CDR3: CASSEGQGFYGYTF. CDR3 in DNA: TGCGCCAGCAGCGAGGGACAGGGGTTTTATGGCTACACCTTC.

The DNA for the CDR3 is TGTGCCAGCAGCTTAACAAACGGAGACAGTCAGTACTTC. Translated: CASSLTNGDSQYF. This rearrangement joins TRBV5-6 to TRBJ2-4, with D tentatively TRBD1 (5 bases). With 2 bases removed from V and 12 bases from J, the gap between germline ends came to 15 bases. CDR1 is SGHDT and CDR2 is YYEEEE in the germline V gene. There are 13 residues in the CDR3.

The gene calls are TRBV27 and TRBJ1-5; TRBD1 is a possible D gene (6 bases). V dropped 3 bases and J dropped 1 base, with 22 bases sitting between them. Germline-derived CDR1 and CDR2 are MNHEY and SMNVEV (reference sequence). The CDR3 is 19 residues long. The CDR3 region has the DNA TGTGCCAGCAGTTTTCCGCCCCCCGTTACAGGGAACAGCAATCAGCCCCAGCATTTT. This encodes CASSFPPPVTGNSNQPQHF.

The chain carries TRBV5-1 and TRBJ2-7; TRBD1 agrees at 10 bases. After removal of 7 bases from V and 1 base from J, the junction contained 5 bases not matched to a gene. The CDR3 spans 14 residues. Germline V gene data show CDR1 as SGHRS and CDR2 as YFSETQ. CDR3: CASEPGQGSYEQYF. The CDR3 DNA reads TGCGCCAGCGAACCGGGACAGGGGTCCTACGAGCAGTACTTC.

This clone was counted a few times. The chain recombines TRBV19 with TRBJ2-4, with TRBD2 as a possible D gene (6 bases). Trimming pared 6 bases from V and 3 bases from J, leaving 12 bases between. Germline V gene lookup returns CDR1 LNHDA and CDR2 SQIVND (reference sequence). This CDR3 is built from 14 residues. CDR3 loop: CASSPRGGKNIQYF. CDR3 DNA: TGTGCCAGTAGCCCGAGGGGAGGCAAAAACATTCAGTACTTC.

This clone was detected only a few times. The chain links TRBV6-1 to TRBJ2-1, with 7 bases that match TRBD2. CDR3 length equals 14 residues. Trimming took 6 bases from V and 2 from J; bases not matched to a gene: 4. CDR1 MNHNS and CDR2 SASEGT come from the germline V gene. CDR3 coding DNA: TGTGCCAGCAGAAGCGGGGAGCCCTACAATGAGCAGTTCTTC. Translation: CASRSGEPYNEQFF.

The rearrangement joins TRBV4-2 to TRBJ2-7; 8 bases agree with TRBD2. CDR1 LGHNA and CDR2 YNFKEQ come from the germline V gene. The CDR3 is 17 amino acids. V lost 0 bases, J lost 3 bases, and 10 bases stayed unmatched. Here the CDR3 reads CASSQDFRTSRLYEQYF. DNA of the CDR3: TGTGCCAGCAGCCAAGATTTTCGGACTAGCAGGCTCTACGAGCAGTACTTC.

V gene TRBV7-9 combines with J gene TRBJ2-5; 8 nucleotides agree with TRBD1. V was clipped by 5 bases and J by 4 bases; unmatched bases: 12. Germline values: CDR1 SEHNR, CDR2 FQNEAQ (reference sequence). The CDR3 is made up of 16 amino acids. Here the CDR3 reads CASSQEGPGGAETQYF. In nucleotides, the CDR3 is TGTGCCAGCAGCCAAGAGGGGCCAGGGGGCGCAGAGACCCAGTACTTC.

The V call is TRBV7-8, the J call TRBJ2-5; 7 bases are a match to TRBD2. The CDR3 loop spans 17 amino acids. Germline CDR1 is SGHVS and CDR2 is FQNEAQ. After removal of 1 base from V and 2 bases from J, the junction contained 10 bases not matched to a gene. The CDR3 DNA reads TGTGCCAGCAGCTTAGAAGGTAGCGGGTCCCGACAAGAGACCCAGTACTTC. It yields the protein CASSLEGSGSRQETQYF.

The CDR3 DNA reads TGTGCCAGTAGTCAACCACACACAGGTAACACTGAAGCTTTCTTT. It yields the protein CASSQPHTGNTEAFF. J is TRBJ1-1 and V is TRBV19; D is perhaps TRBD1 (5 bases). The germline V gene encodes CDR1 LNHDA and CDR2 SQIVND (reference sequence). CDR3 length: 15 residues. V was clipped by 5 bases and J by 2 bases, with 15 bases between them.

The sample holds one count of this clone. The V gene is TRBV29-1, the J gene TRBJ2-7; 7 positions match TRBD1. This CDR3 spans 12 amino acids. J gave up 0 bases and V 4 bases, and 0 bases lay outside the gene matches. The V gene's germline CDR1 is SQVTM and CDR2 ANQGSEA. The CDR3 nucleotides read TGCAGCGTTGGGGACAGCTCCTACGAGCAGTACTTC. Residues: CSVGDSSYEQYF.

This clone was seen a handful of times. The chain employs TRBV4-3 and TRBJ1-1; D not resolved. The V and J ends lost 0 bases and 2 bases respectively, with 10 bases between them. The CDR3 has 15 residues. The germline V gene encodes CDR1 LGHNA and CDR2 YSLEER. The CDR3 sequence: CASSQDSTGNTEAFF. DNA of the CDR3: TGCGCCAGCAGCCAAGATAGCACGGGTAACACTGAAGCTTTCTTT.

The rearrangement uses TRBV28 and TRBJ1-3; perhaps TRBD1 as D (6 bases). V shed 6 bases and J shed 7 bases, with 16 bases lying between them. The CDR3 covers 14 residues. The germline V gene has CDR1 MDHEN and CDR2 SYDVKM. The CDR3 coding sequence is TGTGCCAGCAGGAACAGGGTATTCGGGAACACCATATATTTT. This codes for CASRNRVFGNTIYF. The full variable domain, rest sourced from reference TRBV28 and TRBJ1-3, is DVKVTQSSRYLVKRTGEKVFLECVQDMDHENMFWYRQDPGLGLRLIYFSYDVKMKEKGDIPEGYSVSREKKERFSLILESASTNQTSMYLCASRNRVFGNTIYFGEGSWLTVV.

The rearrangement links TRBV14 to TRBJ2-7, with TRBD1 identical over 7 bases. Germline V CDR1 and CDR2: SGHDN, FVKESK. Trimming cost V 4 bases and J 3 bases; bases outside gene matches: 9. This CDR3 is 15 amino acids long. CDR3 sequence reads: CASSLSTGLGYEQYF. The CDR3 coding sequence is TGTGCCAGCAGCCTCTCGACAGGGCTGGGCTACGAGCAGTACTTC. Drawing the rest from reference TRBV14 and TRBJ2-7, the complete variable domain is EAGVTQFPSHSVIEKGQTVTLRCDPISGHDNLYWYRRVMGKEIKFLLHFVKESKQDESGMPNNRFLAERTGGTYSTLKVQPAELEDSGVYFCASSLSTGLGYEQYFGPGTRLTVT.

This clone has only one observation. The chain combines TRBV11-2 with TRBJ1-2; 7 nucleotides match TRBD1. The V and J ends lost 1 base and 6 bases, in that order; junction bases with no gene match: 11. CDR1 is SGHAT and CDR2 is FQNNGV in the germline V gene. The CDR3 runs 16 residues. CDR3 DNA: TGTGCCAGCAGCTTAGTGTTTCGAGGGGGCGTGGATGGCTACACCTTC. Translating gives CASSLVFRGGVDGYTF.

The chain is built from TRBV28 and TRBJ1-5; 7 bases agree with TRBD1. This CDR3 spans 13 amino acids. V lost 6 bases and J lost 6; bases outside the gene matches: 5. In germline, CDR1 is MDHEN, CDR2 SYDVKM. CDR3 loop: CASSDRVVQPQHF. In DNA, the CDR3 is TGTGCCAGCAGCGACAGGGTCGTTCAGCCCCAGCATTTT.

DNA for the CDR3: TGCGCCAGCAGCCAAGAAGGGAGATCGAATTCACCCCTCCACTTT. Translating gives CASSQEGRSNSPLHF. This chain links TRBV4-3 with TRBJ1-6; unclear D gene. CDR3 length: 15 residues. Deletions cut 0 bases from V and 7 bases from J, with 10 bases between. The germline CDR1 and CDR2 sequences are LGHNA and YSLEER.

The chain recombines TRBV7-2 with TRBJ1-1; D not resolved. Germline V CDR1 and CDR2: SGHTA, FQGNSA. The CDR3 contains 13 residues. Between the trimmed V and J ends, which lost 6 bases and 3 bases, there was a span of 11 bases. Here the CDR3 reads CASRASGDTEAFF. The CDR3 DNA reads as TGTGCCAGCAGGGCGAGTGGAGACACTGAAGCTTTCTTT.

The rearrangement joins TRBV18 to TRBJ2-3; D is perhaps TRBD1 (5 bases). There are 14 residues in the CDR3. Germline loops: CDR1 KGHSH, CDR2 LQKENI. Trimming cost V 4 bases and J 3 bases, with 11 bases left between them. CDR3 in DNA: TGTGCCAGCTCACAGGCCAGGGCGACAGATACGCAGTATTTT. Translation: CASSQARATDTQYF.

This clone appeared once. This sequence joins TRBV28 and TRBJ2-7; 7 nucleotides agree with TRBD1. The V and J ends lost 6 bases and 1 base, in that order; junction bases with no gene match: 6. Germline CDR1 reads MDHEN; CDR2 reads SYDVKM. The CDR3 spans 14 residues. This CDR3 is CASSRRQGSYEQYF. CDR3 bases: TGTGCCAGCAGCCGTAGACAGGGATCCTACGAGCAGTACTTC.

The chain joins TRBV7-9 to TRBJ1-4; TRBD1 aligns across 9 bases. Germline V gene data show CDR1 as SEHNR and CDR2 as FQNEAQ (reference sequence). The length of the CDR3 is 16 residues. Trimming removed 5 bases from V and 4 bases from J; junction bases left unmatched: 8. CDR3 residues: CASSPSGGQGNEKLFF. The CDR3, as DNA: TGTGCCAGCAGCCCATCGGGGGGACAGGGTAATGAAAAACTGTTTTTT.

The V and J genes are TRBV11-2 and TRBJ2-7; a possible D gene is TRBD2 (6 bases). The CDR3 runs to 18 residues. Germline V gives CDR1 SGHAT, CDR2 FQNNGV. V was clipped by 0 bases and J by 2 bases, with 20 bases between them. The CDR3 DNA reads as TGTGCCAGCAGCTTAGATTGGGGTAGGTGGGGGGTGACCTACGAGCAGTACTTC. Protein sequence: CASSLDWGRWGVTYEQYF.

V is TRBV5-1 and J is TRBJ2-3; D unclear. The germline V gene has CDR1 SGHRS and CDR2 YFSETQ. Trimming cost V 0 bases and J 4 bases, with 6 bases left between them. This CDR3 spans 13 amino acids. The CDR3 is CASSLELPDTQYF. CDR3 nucleotides: TGCGCCAGCAGCTTGGAACTGCCAGATACGCAGTATTTT. Full variable domain (remainder filled in from reference TRBV5-1 and TRBJ2-3): KAGVTQTPRYLIKTRGQQVTLSCSPISGHRSVSWYQQTPGQGLQFLFEYFSETQRNKGNFPGRFSGRQFSNSRSEMNVSTLELGDSALYLCASSLELPDTQYFGPGTRLTVL.

The V call is TRBV6-5, the J call TRBJ2-7; the D gene is possibly TRBD1 (6 bases). Germline V gene data show CDR1 as MNHEY and CDR2 as SVGAGI. CDR3 size: 15 residues. V dropped 0 bases and J dropped 5 bases, with 14 bases sitting between them. The CDR3 region is CASSYSTQGRNEQYF. The CDR3 bases are TGTGCCAGCAGTTACTCCACCCAGGGGCGGAACGAGCAGTACTTC.

As for this clone: The sample holds other DNA sequences that translate to the same CDR3. This chain connects TRBV27 to TRBJ1-5; no clear D gene. The CDR3 loop spans 14 amino acids. V was trimmed by 0 bases and J by 4 bases, leaving 7 bases between them. Germline values: CDR1 MNHEY, CDR2 SMNVEV (reference sequence). The CDR3 region has the DNA TGTGCCAGCAGTTTATCGGGAGGGAATCAGCCCCAGCATTTT. This gives the protein CASSLSGGNQPQHF.

The CDR3 reads CASTRGSRTGANVLTF. CDR3 nucleotides: TGTGCCAGCACCCGCGGCAGCCGCACTGGGGCCAACGTCCTGACTTTC. The rearrangement links TRBV27 to TRBJ2-6; no definite D call. V lost 7 bases to trimming and J lost 2 bases, with 15 bases between them. This CDR3 has 16 amino acids. Germline assignment: CDR1 MNHEY and CDR2 SMNVEV (reference sequence).

DNA of the CDR3: TGTGCCAGCAACGGACGGGACAGGGTTCAAGAGACCCAGTACTTC. Its protein is CASNGRDRVQETQYF. The gene calls are TRBV6-6 and TRBJ2-5, with 9 bases identical to TRBD1. The CDR3 loop spans 15 amino acids. Unmatched junction bases numbered 8, after V lost 7 bases and J lost 2 bases. Germline CDR1 and CDR2: MNHNY and SVGAGI (reference sequence).

The rearrangement joins TRBV5-1 to TRBJ1-3, with TRBD1 as a possible D gene (5 bases). The CDR3 runs to 14 residues. CDR1 and CDR2 from the germline V gene are SGHRS and YFSETQ. The germline V and J ends were trimmed by 2 bases and 3 bases, with 9 bases remaining between them. CDR3 region: CASSFAGYGNTIYF. As DNA, the CDR3 is TGCGCCAGCAGCTTTGCAGGGTATGGAAACACCATATATTTT.